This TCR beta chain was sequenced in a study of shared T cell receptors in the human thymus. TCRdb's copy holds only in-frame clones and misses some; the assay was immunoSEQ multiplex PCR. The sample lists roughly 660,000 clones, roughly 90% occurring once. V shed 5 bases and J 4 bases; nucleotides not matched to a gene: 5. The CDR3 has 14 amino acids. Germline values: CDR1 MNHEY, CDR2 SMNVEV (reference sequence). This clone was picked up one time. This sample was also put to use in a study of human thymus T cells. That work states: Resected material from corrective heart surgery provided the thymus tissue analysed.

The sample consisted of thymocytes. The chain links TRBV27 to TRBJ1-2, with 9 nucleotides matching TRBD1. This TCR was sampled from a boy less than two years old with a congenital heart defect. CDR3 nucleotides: TGTGCCAGCAGTCCCCGGGACAGGGCCTATGGCTACACCTTC. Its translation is CASSPRDRAYGYTF.